Given below is one T cell receptor beta chain in context. No cognate antigen has been identified for it. No much larger clonotype is one base removed from it; base qualities were not supplied. The data are from a study of blood T cell repertoires in COVID-19 (dated by TCRdb to about 2020). Notes on the research overall: The collaborator samples originated in the United States, Italy and Spain and spanned the acute and convalescent phases of COVID-19. The samples were drawn from two sources: the first 160 participants of the ongoing ImmuneRACE study, and some 1,300 subjects contributed by 6 global collaborators. Subjects who had been exposed to COVID-19, were actively infected with it, or had recovered from it provided the deeply sampled blood TCRbeta repertoires that made up the dataset. The repertoires were released in a freely available public database meant as a resource for research on the immune response to SARS-CoV-2. The prospective study material was composed of cDNA or gDNA derived from T cells, B-cell-depleted T cells, or PBMCs. Sample metadata almost always included a de-identified subject ID, COVID-19 status, age in years and sex. HLA class I and class II types, where available, came from metadata supplied by the sample provider rather than from assay-based typing. Study-wide conclusions, independent of this receptor: The amount of clinical and demographic metadata varied by source and participant and was provided uncurated.

Spanning cysteine to phenylalanine, the CDR3 consists of 15 amino acids. Only the CDR3 region is kept as DNA, spanning 45 bases read in frame from base 1. V trim: 2 bases; J trim: 10 bases; unmatched bases: 8. In Seattle, one collaborating source enrolled patients while the infection was active and tracked those patients longitudinally over the course of disease. Each collaborating institution followed its own protocols to collect whole blood in K2EDTA tubes. For TCRbeta analysis, collaborator samples were shipped as frozen whole blood, as isolated PBMCs, or as DNA extracted from either sample type. TCRbeta CDR3 regions were amplified from genomic DNA using the immunoSEQ Assay, a bias-controlled multiplex PCR. The authors' pipeline ran thus. Within the assay, amplification of reference gene primers was used to estimate how many nucleated cells each sample contained. To quantify the absolute abundance of each unique TCRbeta CDR3 rearrangement, sequence reads were collapsed and filtered. Productive Simpson clonality was computed per sample as the square root of Simpson's diversity index over productive rearrangements. In TCRdb, the immuneACCESS table is reduced to in-frame sequences with V and J assigned. These tables do not hold every clone; where another copy was compared, an unresolved V gene accounts for under half, and the others remain unexplained. From that table come the V and J calls and clone size; the DNA was used to work out D and trimming. This sample has about 410,000 clones in its table, and 89% of those were observed once. The ten largest clonotypes hold approximately 1.5% of the sample.

Sample: peripheral blood. Recombination linked TRBV23-1 to TRBJ1-6; TRBD1 fits 7 bases in the junction. TRBV23-1 carries the ORF label, with uncertain function. The origin of this receptor is a woman between 40 and 50 years old with COVID-19, enrolled during active disease. Here the CDR3 is given as CASSQQGDLGSPLHF. The sequenced DNA is TGCGCCAGCAGTCAACAGGGGGACCTTGGGTCACCCCTCCACTTT.